Sequencing of this T cell receptor (beta chain) was carried out in a study of blood T cell repertoires in COVID-19. Across the study: T cells, B-cell-depleted T cells, or PBMCs provided the cDNA or gDNA that served as material.

The method was immunoSEQ multiplex PCR; TCRdb's version includes in-frame clones alone and lacks a portion of them. The sample has roughly 200,000 clones, 88% seen once. CDR3 length: 13 residues. The germline V and J ends were trimmed by 3 bases and 3 bases, with 9 bases remaining between them. CDR1 and CDR2 from the germline V gene are LNHDA and SQIVND (reference sequence). Comment on this clone: This sample includes further DNA sequences coding for the same CDR3.

The receptor was isolated from a man aged 35-49 years with active or convalescent COVID-19. Sequencing used peripheral blood. The chain is built from TRBV19 and TRBJ2-7; D is unresolved. The CDR3 loop is CASSIGQVYEQYF. The CDR3 coding sequence is TGTGCCAGTAGTATCGGCCAGGTCTACGAGCAGTACTTC.